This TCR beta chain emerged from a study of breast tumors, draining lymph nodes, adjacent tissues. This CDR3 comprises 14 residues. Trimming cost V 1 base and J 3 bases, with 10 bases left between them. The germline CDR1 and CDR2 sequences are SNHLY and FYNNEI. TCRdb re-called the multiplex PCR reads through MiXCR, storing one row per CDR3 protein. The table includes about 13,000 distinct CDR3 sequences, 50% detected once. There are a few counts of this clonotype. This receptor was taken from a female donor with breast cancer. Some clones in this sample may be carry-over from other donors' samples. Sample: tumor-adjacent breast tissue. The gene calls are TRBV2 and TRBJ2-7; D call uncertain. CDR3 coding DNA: TGTGCCAGCAGTGAAGGGGCCGTCCTCTACGAGCAGTACTTC. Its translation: CASSEGAVLYEQYF. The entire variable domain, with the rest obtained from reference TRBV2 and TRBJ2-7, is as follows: EPEVTQTPSHQVTQMGQEVILRCVPISNHLYFYWYRQILGQKVEFLVSFYNNEISEKSEIFDDQFSVERPDGSNFTLKIRSTKLEDSAMYFCASSEGAVLYEQYFGPGTRLTVT.